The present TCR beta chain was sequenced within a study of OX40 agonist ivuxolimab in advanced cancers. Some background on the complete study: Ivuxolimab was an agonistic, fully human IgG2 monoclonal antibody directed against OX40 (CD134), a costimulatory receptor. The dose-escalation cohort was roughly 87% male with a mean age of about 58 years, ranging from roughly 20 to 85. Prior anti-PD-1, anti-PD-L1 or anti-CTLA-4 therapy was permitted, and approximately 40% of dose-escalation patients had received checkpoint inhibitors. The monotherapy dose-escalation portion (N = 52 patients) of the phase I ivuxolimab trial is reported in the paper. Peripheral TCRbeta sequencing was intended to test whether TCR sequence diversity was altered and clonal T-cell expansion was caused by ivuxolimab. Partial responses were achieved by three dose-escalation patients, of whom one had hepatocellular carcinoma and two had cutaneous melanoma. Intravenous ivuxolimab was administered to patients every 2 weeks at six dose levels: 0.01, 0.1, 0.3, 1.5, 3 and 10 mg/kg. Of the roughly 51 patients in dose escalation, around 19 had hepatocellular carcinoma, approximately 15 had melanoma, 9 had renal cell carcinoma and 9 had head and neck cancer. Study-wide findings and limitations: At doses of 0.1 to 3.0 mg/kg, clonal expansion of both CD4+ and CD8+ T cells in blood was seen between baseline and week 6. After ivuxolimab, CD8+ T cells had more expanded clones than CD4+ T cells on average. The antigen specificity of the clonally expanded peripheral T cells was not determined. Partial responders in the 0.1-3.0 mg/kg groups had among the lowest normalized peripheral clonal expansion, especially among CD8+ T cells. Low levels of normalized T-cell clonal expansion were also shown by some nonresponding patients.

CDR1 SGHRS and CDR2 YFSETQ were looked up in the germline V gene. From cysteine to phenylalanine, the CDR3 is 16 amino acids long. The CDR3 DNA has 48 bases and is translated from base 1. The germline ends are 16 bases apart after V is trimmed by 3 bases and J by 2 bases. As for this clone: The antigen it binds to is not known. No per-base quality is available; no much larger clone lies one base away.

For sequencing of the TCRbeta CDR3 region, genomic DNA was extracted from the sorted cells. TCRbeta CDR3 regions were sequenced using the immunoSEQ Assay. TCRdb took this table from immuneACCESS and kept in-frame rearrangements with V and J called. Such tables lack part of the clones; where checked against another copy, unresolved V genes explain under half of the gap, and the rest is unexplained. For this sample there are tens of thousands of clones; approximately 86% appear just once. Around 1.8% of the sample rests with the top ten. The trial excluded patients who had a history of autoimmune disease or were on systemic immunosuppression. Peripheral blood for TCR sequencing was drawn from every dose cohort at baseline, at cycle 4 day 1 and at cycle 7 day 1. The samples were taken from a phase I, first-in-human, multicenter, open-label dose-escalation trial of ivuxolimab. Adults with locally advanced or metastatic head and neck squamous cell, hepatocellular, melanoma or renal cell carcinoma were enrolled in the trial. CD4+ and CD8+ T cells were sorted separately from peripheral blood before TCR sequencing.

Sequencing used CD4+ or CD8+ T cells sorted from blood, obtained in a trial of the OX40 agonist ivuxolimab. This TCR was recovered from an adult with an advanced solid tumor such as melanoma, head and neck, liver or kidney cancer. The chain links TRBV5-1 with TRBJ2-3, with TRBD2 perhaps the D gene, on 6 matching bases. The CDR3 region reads CASSSRGSGNTDTQYF. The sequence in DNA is TGCGCCAGCAGCTCCCGTGGTAGCGGCAACACAGATACGCAGTATTTT.